This TCR beta chain was retrieved from a study of T cells expressing NK-cell markers. About this clonotype itself: What it recognizes is unknown.

Whole-study findings and limits: These clonotypes also led the CD3+CD56-NKG2C+ fraction in a few donors.

This CDR3 has 15 amino acids. The germline gives CDR1 KGHDR, CDR2 SFDVKD. TCRdb processed the 5' RACE reads again and assigns one entry to each CDR3 protein, with no DNA. The table lists roughly 420,000 distinct CDR3 sequences, with approximately 6.8% in the top ten. The sequenced material came from blood T cells: a sorted CD56 or NKG2C T cell subset, CD4+ or CD8+ T cells, or bulk PBMC T cells (not recorded which). The rearrangement uses TRBV24-1 and TRBJ2-7; TCRdb returns TRBD2, unconfirmable since there is no DNA. The sequence derives from a woman aged 18-70 years in good health. The CDR3 region is CATSDPSSGKDEQYF.